This T cell receptor (beta chain) was sequenced in a study of identical twins. TCRdb used MiXCR to reprocess the 5' RACE reads, holding one entry per CDR3 protein. The table shows fewer than 250,000 distinct CDR3 sequences, with about 7.5% occurring only once. CDR3 length: 11 residues. Germline V gene data show CDR1 as SEHNR and CDR2 as FQNEAQ (reference sequence). V dropped 8 bases and J dropped 6 bases, with 7 bases sitting between them. These records were also assigned to another study, of yellow fever vaccine responses in identical twins. As that report states: Twins reportedly appeared to share part of their vaccine T cell response while keeping part individual.

This sequence originates from a young woman in good health. The chain is built from TRBV7-9 and TRBJ2-2; TRBD2 might be the D (5 bases). The sequencing input was CD8+ T cells sorted from blood. The CDR3 loop reads CASPGSGELFF. Written as DNA, the CDR3 is TGTGCCAGCCCGGGGTCCGGGGAGCTGTTTTTT.